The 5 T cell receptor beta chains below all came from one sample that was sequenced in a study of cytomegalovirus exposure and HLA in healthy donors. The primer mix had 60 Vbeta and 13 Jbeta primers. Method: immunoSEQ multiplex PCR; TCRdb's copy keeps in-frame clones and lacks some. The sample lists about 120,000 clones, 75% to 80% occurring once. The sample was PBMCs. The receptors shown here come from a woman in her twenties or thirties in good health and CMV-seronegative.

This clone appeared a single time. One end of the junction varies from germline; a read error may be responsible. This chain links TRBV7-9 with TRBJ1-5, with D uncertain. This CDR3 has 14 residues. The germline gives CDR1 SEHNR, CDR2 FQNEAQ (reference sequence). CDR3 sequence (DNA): TGTGCCAGCAGCTCGGACCTTAGCGATCAGCCCCAGCATTTT. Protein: CASSSDLSDQPQHF.

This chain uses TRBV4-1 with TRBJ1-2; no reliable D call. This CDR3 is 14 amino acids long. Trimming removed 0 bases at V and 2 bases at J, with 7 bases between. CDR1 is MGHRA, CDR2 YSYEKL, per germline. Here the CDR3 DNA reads TGCGCCAGCAGCCAAGATTTCAGAAACTATGGCTACACCTTC. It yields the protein CASSQDFRNYGYTF.

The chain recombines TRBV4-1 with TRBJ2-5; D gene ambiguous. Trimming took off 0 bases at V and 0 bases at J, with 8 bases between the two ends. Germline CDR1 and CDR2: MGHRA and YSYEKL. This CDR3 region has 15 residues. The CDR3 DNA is TGCGCCAGCAGCCAAGATCCTTCGTACCAAGAGACCCAGTACTTC. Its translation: CASSQDPSYQETQYF.

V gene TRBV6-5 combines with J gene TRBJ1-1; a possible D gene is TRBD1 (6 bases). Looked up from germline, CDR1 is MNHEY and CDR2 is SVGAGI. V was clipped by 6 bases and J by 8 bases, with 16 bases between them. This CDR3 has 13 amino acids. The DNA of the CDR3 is TGTGCCAGCAGCTCCGACCAAGGGACAGAAGCTTTCTTT. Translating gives CASSSDQGTEAFF.

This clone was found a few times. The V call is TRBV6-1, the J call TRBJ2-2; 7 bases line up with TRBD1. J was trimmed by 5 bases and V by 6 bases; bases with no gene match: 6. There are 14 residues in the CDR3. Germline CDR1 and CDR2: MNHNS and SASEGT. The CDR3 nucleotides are TGTGCCAGCAGAACGACAGGGTCTACCGGGGAGCTGTTTTTT. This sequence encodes CASRTTGSTGELFF.